Given below is one T cell receptor (beta chain) in context. The antigen remains unidentified. The method was immunoSEQ multiplex PCR; TCRdb's version includes in-frame clones alone and lacks a portion of them. Of tens of thousands of clones detected, about 88% appear once; the ten largest clones hold 6.5% to 8.5%. The data originate from a study of T cell responses to AZD1222 COVID-19 vaccine. General study results and limits: Clonal diversity was possibly underestimated, and white British individuals and females predominated among donors.

CDR1 is DFQATT and CDR2 is SNEGSKA in the germline V gene (reference sequence). The CDR3 has 13 amino acids. Between the trimmed V and J ends, which lost 3 bases and 6 bases, there was a span of 11 bases. The sequenced sample was peripheral blood, obtained 28 days after the second AZD1222 dose. The clonotype originates from an adult who received the AZD1222 COVID-19 vaccine. The V gene is TRBV20-1, the J gene TRBJ1-4; possibly TRBD1 for D (5 bases). CDR3 amino acids: CSASLGDDEKLFF. The CDR3 nucleotides read TGCAGTGCTAGTCTGGGGGACGATGAAAAACTGTTTTTT.